The 20 T cell receptor beta chains below all came from one sample that was sequenced in a study of cytomegalovirus exposure and HLA in healthy donors. Use of 60 Vbeta and 13 Jbeta primers characterized the PCR. Only in-frame clones appear in the TCRdb table, and some are missing; sequencing was by immunoSEQ multiplex PCR. In total, the table holds approximately 180,000 clones. Sequencing was performed on PBMCs. These TCRs come from a man in his thirties or forties in good health and CMV-seronegative.

The V and J genes are TRBV5-1 and TRBJ1-3, with D perhaps TRBD1 (5 bases). V dropped 0 bases and J dropped 4 bases, with 11 bases sitting between them. Germline assignment: CDR1 SGHRS and CDR2 YFSETQ. This CDR3 comprises 15 residues. CDR3 residues: CASSLEGPGGNTIYF. The CDR3 DNA reads as TGCGCCAGCAGCTTGGAGGGTCCAGGGGGAAACACCATATATTTT.

Written as DNA, the CDR3 is TGTGCCAGCAGCTCCGGACAGGTTGAAGCTTTCTTT. Translated, it gives CASSSGQVEAFF. The rearrangement links TRBV7-9 to TRBJ1-1; 7 bases match TRBD1. The CDR3 is 12 residues long. Germline CDR1 is SEHNR and CDR2 is FQNEAQ (reference sequence). V dropped 4 bases and J dropped 7; count of bases not matched to a gene: 3. The entire variable domain, with the rest obtained from reference TRBV7-9 and TRBJ1-1, is as follows: DTGVSQNPRHKITKRGQNVTFRCDPISEHNRLYWYRQTLGQGPEFLTYFQNEAQLEKSRLLSDRFSAERPKGSFSTLEIQRTEQGDSAMYLCASSSGQVEAFFGQGTRLTVV.

The rearrangement links TRBV4-1 to TRBJ1-2, with D possibly TRBD1 on 6 matching bases. Germline assignment: CDR1 MGHRA and CDR2 YSYEKL. The CDR3 loop spans 15 amino acids. Trimming pared 6 bases from V and 5 bases from J, leaving 19 bases between. The chain's CDR3 is CASRYYSQGAYGYTF. The DNA for the CDR3 is TGCGCCAGCAGGTACTATTCACAGGGTGCATATGGCTACACCTTC.

CDR3: CASSPQGQNTEAFF. CDR3 coding DNA: TGCGCCAGCAGCCCCCAGGGACAGAACACTGAAGCTTTCTTT. V is TRBV5-1 and J is TRBJ1-1; D possibly corresponds to TRBD1 (6 bases). Trimming cost V 4 bases and J 1 base, with 11 bases left between them. Germline-derived CDR1 and CDR2 are SGHRS and YFSETQ. The CDR3 runs to 14 residues.

This rearrangement joins TRBV5-1 to TRBJ2-7, with 7 bases matching TRBD1. This CDR3 has 16 amino acids. After removal of 0 bases from V and 2 bases from J, the junction contained 8 bases not matched to a gene. CDR1 is SGHRS and CDR2 is YFSETQ in the germline V gene. CDR3 sequence (DNA): TGCGCCAGCAGCTTGGCCGTTACAGGGGTGGCCTACGAGCAGTACTTC. The encoded protein is CASSLAVTGVAYEQYF.

This sequence joins TRBV9 and TRBJ1-6, with 8 bases lining up with TRBD1. Trimming took 2 bases from V and 0 from J; bases not matched to a gene: 7. Germline values: CDR1 SGDLS, CDR2 YYNGEE. The CDR3 contains 18 residues. The CDR3 loop is CASSVGQGASSYNSPLHF. CDR3 DNA sequence: TGTGCCAGCAGCGTCGGACAGGGAGCAAGCTCCTATAATTCACCCCTCCACTTT.

The chain employs TRBV27 and TRBJ2-7; tentative D call: TRBD2 (5 bases). Germline assignment: CDR1 MNHEY and CDR2 SMNVEV (reference sequence). V shed 5 bases and J shed 7 bases, with 12 bases lying between them. There are 12 residues in the CDR3. CDR3 protein: CASSRTFREQYF. The CDR3 DNA follows: TGTGCCAGCAGTCGGACTTTTAGGGAGCAGTACTTC.

The CDR3: CASSILSGTGDDTQYF. Written as DNA, the CDR3 is TGTGCCAGTAGTATACTTAGCGGGACAGGGGATGATACGCAGTATTTT. The chain has TRBV19 and TRBJ2-3; 10 bases line up with TRBD1. This CDR3 is built from 16 residues. Looked up from germline, CDR1 is LNHDA and CDR2 is SQIVND (reference sequence). V trimming: 2 bases; J trimming: 6 bases; junction bases outside the gene matches: 8.

The rearrangement links TRBV6-5 to TRBJ1-1; D uncertain. Germline V gene sequence: CDR1 MNHEY, CDR2 SVGAGI. This CDR3 comprises 14 residues. Trimming removed 10 bases from V and 1 base from J, with 16 bases in between. CDR3 protein: CAIFPPGGNTEAFF. CDR3 nucleotides: TGTGCCATCTTCCCTCCGGGTGGGAACACTGAAGCTTTCTTT.

The chain recombines TRBV11-3 with TRBJ2-6; the D gene is possibly TRBD1 (5 bases). CDR3 length: 15 residues. The V and J ends lost 6 bases and 1 base respectively, with 10 bases between them. Germline lookup yields CDR1 SGHNT and CDR2 YENEEA. CDR3 sequence: CASRSRQSGANVLTF. In DNA, the CDR3 is TGTGCCAGCAGAAGTCGACAGTCTGGGGCCAACGTCCTGACTTTC.

The V call is TRBV14, the J call TRBJ1-6; possibly TRBD1 for D (5 bases). Germline CDR1 SGHDN, CDR2 FVKESK. This CDR3 has 13 residues. Trimming stripped 1 base from V and 9 bases from J, with 7 bases between. CDR3 coding DNA: TGTGCCAGCAGCCAAGGCAGGGCTTCACCCCTCCACTTT. Its translation is CASSQGRASPLHF.

The V call is TRBV6-1, the J call TRBJ1-2, with 10 bases identical to TRBD1. The CDR3 loop spans 14 amino acids. V dropped 4 bases and J dropped 4; count of bases not matched to a gene: 3. Germline V gene lookup returns CDR1 MNHNS and CDR2 SASEGT. The CDR3 loop is CASSGGQGIYGYTF. The CDR3 DNA reads TGTGCCAGCAGTGGGGGACAGGGGATCTATGGCTACACCTTC.

The J gene is TRBJ2-7, the V gene TRBV5-1, with 11 bases fitting TRBD1. This CDR3 is 17 amino acids long. Germline V gene sequence: CDR1 SGHRS, CDR2 YFSETQ. V lost 0 bases and J lost 3; bases outside the gene matches: 8. The CDR3 DNA reads as TGCGCCAGCAGCTTGGAGGGAGGTGGGACAGGGGGCTACGAGCAGTACTTC. Protein sequence: CASSLEGGGTGGYEQYF.

The chain uses TRBV4-3 and TRBJ1-5, with 7 bases identical to TRBD1. The CDR3 is 15 residues long. V dropped 0 bases and J dropped 2; count of bases not matched to a gene: 1. Germline CDR1 and CDR2: LGHNA and YSLEER. The DNA for the CDR3 is TGCGCCAGCAGCCAAGATGGACAGGGCAATCAGCCCCAGCATTTT. Translating gives CASSQDGQGNQPQHF.

The chain uses TRBV4-1 and TRBJ2-5, with 7 bases that match TRBD1. The assigned J gene may be wrong: the sequence end matches TRBJ2-7 better. Looked up from germline, CDR1 is MGHRA and CDR2 is YSYEKL. This CDR3 has 16 amino acids. The CDR3 DNA follows: TGCGCCAGCAGCCCTATCAGGGACAGTCTCTCCTACGAGCAGTACTTC. Amino acids: CASSPIRDSLSYEQYF.

The chain combines TRBV7-9 with TRBJ1-4; 9 bases are shared with TRBD1. J was trimmed by 7 bases and V by 3 bases; bases with no gene match: 9. Germline V lookup: CDR1 SEHNR, CDR2 FQNEAQ (reference sequence). The CDR3 spans 16 residues. The CDR3, as DNA: TGTGCCAGCAGCTTCCAAATAGGGACAGGGCGTGAAAAACTGTTTTTT. Its protein is CASSFQIGTGREKLFF.

V gene TRBV30 combines with J gene TRBJ1-1; D is ambiguous. CDR3 length: 14 amino acids. Germline CDR1 is GTSNPN and CDR2 is SVGIG (reference sequence). The V gene lost 5 bases and the J gene lost 1 base, with 14 bases spanning the gap. The CDR3 loop is CAWRWAQGNTEAFF. The CDR3 nucleotides are TGTGCCTGGCGCTGGGCCCAAGGGAACACTGAAGCTTTCTTT.

The genes are TRBV28 and TRBJ1-2, with no clear D. Trimming stripped 10 bases from V and 6 bases from J, with 15 bases between. This CDR3 is built from 12 residues. Per germline, CDR1 MDHEN and CDR2 SYDVKM. CDR3 coding DNA: TGTGCCATCTCCCGCCCCGAGAATGGCTACACCTTC. Translated: CAISRPENGYTF.

The chain uses TRBV18 and TRBJ1-6; a weak D match, TRBD1 (6 bases). The V gene's germline CDR1 is KGHSH and CDR2 LQKENI. With 2 bases removed from V and 10 bases from J, the gap between germline ends came to 9 bases. The CDR3 runs to 13 residues. The DNA of the CDR3 is TGTGCCAGCTCACCATCAGGGGAATCACCCCTCCACTTT. It is translated as CASSPSGESPLHF.

The V and J genes are TRBV6-1 and TRBJ2-7; 7 positions match TRBD2. The V segment lost 2 bases and the J segment 0 bases; nucleotides outside the gene matches: 4. This CDR3 is built from 15 residues. CDR1 MNHNS and CDR2 SASEGT come from the germline V gene. The CDR3 is CASSELAGNSYEQYF. DNA for the CDR3: TGTGCCAGCAGTGAATTAGCGGGTAACTCCTACGAGCAGTACTTC.